This T cell receptor (beta chain) was sequenced for a study of radiotherapy plus CTLA-4 blockade in lung cancer. Assay: immunoSEQ multiplex PCR; the TCRdb copy retains only in-frame clones and omits some. The profile shows 60,000 or so clones, around 80% of them singletons. CDR1 and CDR2 (germline): LGHNA, YNFKEQ. This CDR3 comprises 14 residues. V was pared by 0 bases and J by 4 bases, with 9 bases between. The sequence came from a human donor with non-small cell lung cancer who had a partial response to radiotherapy plus ipilimumab. The sample here was peripheral blood, taken from a patient treated with radiotherapy plus ipilimumab. This chain joins TRBV4-2 and TRBJ2-5; D is unresolved. The chain's CDR3 is CASSQDLGRETQYF. CDR3 nucleotide sequence: TGTGCCAGCAGCCAAGATTTGGGCAGAGAGACCCAGTACTTC.